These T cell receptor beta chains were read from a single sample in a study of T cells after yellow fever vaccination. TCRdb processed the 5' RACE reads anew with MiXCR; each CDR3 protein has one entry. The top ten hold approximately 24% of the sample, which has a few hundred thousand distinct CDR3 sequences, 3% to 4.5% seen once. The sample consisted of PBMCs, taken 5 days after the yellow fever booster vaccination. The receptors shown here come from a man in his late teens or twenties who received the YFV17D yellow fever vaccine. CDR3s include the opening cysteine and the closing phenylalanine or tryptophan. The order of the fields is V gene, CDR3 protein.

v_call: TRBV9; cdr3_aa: CASSGGVLANTIYF
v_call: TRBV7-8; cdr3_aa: CASSFRTGGQPQHF
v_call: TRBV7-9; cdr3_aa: CASSSGLAGSSYNEQFF
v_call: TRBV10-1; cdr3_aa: CASRPPGELFF
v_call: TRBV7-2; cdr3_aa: CASSLMSGNTGELFF
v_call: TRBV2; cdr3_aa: CASSAGTGRWEPQHF
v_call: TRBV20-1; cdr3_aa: CSAATYNEQFF
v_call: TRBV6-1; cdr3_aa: CASRSSGSDEAFF
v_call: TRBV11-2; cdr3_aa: CASSEDRGTQYF
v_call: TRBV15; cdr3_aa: CATSPDNRDIQYF
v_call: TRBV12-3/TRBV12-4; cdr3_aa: CASITADSLNTEAFF
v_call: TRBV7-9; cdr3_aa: CASSQQGAGNQPQHF
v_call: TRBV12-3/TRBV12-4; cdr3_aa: CASSHTGGHQPQHF
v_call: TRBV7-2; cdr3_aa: CASSRETYGYTF
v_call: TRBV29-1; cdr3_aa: CSVAWGLSNQPQHF
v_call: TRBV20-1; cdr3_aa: CSASPGLGNTIYF
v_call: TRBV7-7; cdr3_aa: CASSAGANNEQFF
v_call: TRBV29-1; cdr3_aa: CSVEDSSGGALTYNEQFF
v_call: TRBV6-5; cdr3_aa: CASSRLSSTGGNVLTF
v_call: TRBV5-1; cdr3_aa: CASSSGQVENTIYF
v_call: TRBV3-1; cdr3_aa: CASSPSGGAVDTQYF
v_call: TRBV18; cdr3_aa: CASSRAPQGFGEKLFF
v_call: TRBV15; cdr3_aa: CATRRIGYGYTF
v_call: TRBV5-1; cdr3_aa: CASSLGQGNLADTQYF
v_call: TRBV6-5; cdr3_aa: CASSYPRTGTHNEQFF
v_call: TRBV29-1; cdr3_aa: CSVFGGDYNEQFF
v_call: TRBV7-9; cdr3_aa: CASSAIPGQGAHEQYF
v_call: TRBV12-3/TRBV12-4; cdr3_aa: CASTPVRTGELFF
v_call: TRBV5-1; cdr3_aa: CASTLNREVGTDTQYF